These 30 T cell receptor beta chains share one sample of origin, sequenced in a study of beta chain features in type 1 diabetes. The antigens these receptors bind are not known. Points from the study as a whole: A moderate, significant TCRB CDR3 shortening appeared in type 1 diabetes across four CD4+ subsets.

As every portion of the isolated RNA was reverse transcribed, the sequencing read expressed TCRB transcripts. The assay was immunoSEQ multiplex PCR, and TCRdb's table has in-frame clones only and misses some. The table lists hundreds of thousands of clones, over 12% of them singletons, with nearly 0.04% in the top ten. Sequenced: naive CD4+ T cells from blood. The receptor source for this set is a young man with type 1 diabetes.

The table lists this clone with a few counts. This chain links TRBV11-3 with TRBJ2-5, with 11 bases lining up with TRBD2. The CDR3 runs to 16 residues. Unmatched junction bases numbered 6, after V lost 5 bases and J lost 1 base. Germline values: CDR1 SGHNT, CDR2 YENEEA. The CDR3 protein is CASSPGLAGTQETQYF. As DNA, the CDR3 is TGTGCCAGCAGCCCTGGACTAGCGGGCACCCAAGAGACCCAGTACTTC.

The rearrangement uses TRBV30 and TRBJ1-6; TRBD1 agrees at 8 bases. Trimming removed 7 bases from V and 8 bases from J; junction bases left unmatched: 7. Per the germline V gene, CDR1 is GTSNPN and CDR2 is SVGIG (reference sequence). This CDR3 has 13 residues. Here the CDR3 reads CASAGQGDSPLHF. Written as DNA, the CDR3 is TGTGCCTCGGCTGGACAGGGCGATTCACCCCTCCACTTT.

In this sample, this clone turned up a few times. The genes are TRBV29-1 and TRBJ2-2; no definite D call. Trimming took off 4 bases at V and 8 bases at J, with 8 bases between the two ends. The length of the CDR3 is 11 residues. Germline CDR1 SQVTM, CDR2 ANQGSEA. The CDR3 spells CSVGLEGELFF. The DNA of the CDR3 is TGCAGCGTTGGACTGGAAGGGGAGCTGTTTTTT.

The V and J genes are TRBV27 and TRBJ2-5, with 8 bases matching TRBD2. The trim removed 2 bases at V and 5 bases at J, leaving 1 base unmatched. The CDR3 extends over 13 amino acids. Germline V CDR1 and CDR2: MNHEY, SMNVEV (reference sequence). The CDR3 DNA reads TGTGCCAGCAGTTTACCGGGAGGGGAGACCCAGTACTTC. The encoded protein is CASSLPGGETQYF.

This clone was seen a few times. The rearrangement uses TRBV7-9 and TRBJ2-5; tentative D call: TRBD1 (5 bases). There are 13 residues in the CDR3. Trimming left V 5 bases short and J 2 bases short, with 9 bases between. CDR1 and CDR2 from the germline V gene are SEHNR and FQNEAQ (reference sequence). The CDR3 nucleotides are TGTGCCAGCAGCCAACAGGTTCAAGAGACCCAGTACTTC. It translates to CASSQQVQETQYF.

This clone occurred a few times. Additional DNA sequences in this sample encode the identical CDR3. The chain is built from TRBV11-2 and TRBJ2-3; D may be TRBD2 (5 bases). CDR1 and CDR2 (germline): SGHAT, FQNNGV. V was cut by 1 base and J by 6 bases, with 5 bases left in between. The CDR3 is 12 amino acids. CDR3 coding DNA: TGTGCCAGCAGCTTAGCGGGGGATACGCAGTATTTT. Its translation is CASSLAGDTQYF. Complete variable domain (other parts from reference TRBV11-2 and TRBJ2-3): EAGVAQSPRYKIIEKRQSVAFWCNPISGHATLYWYQQILGQGPKLLIQFQNNGVVDDSQLPKDRFSAERLKGVDSTLKIQPAKLEDSAVYLCASSLAGDTQYFGPGTRLTVL.

The sample holds a few counts of this clone. The V and J genes are TRBV30 and TRBJ1-2, with 8 bases identical to TRBD1. The CDR3 consists of 13 residues. Germline V gene sequence: CDR1 GTSNPN, CDR2 SVGIG (reference sequence). V lost 2 bases to trimming and J lost 4 bases; unmatched junction nucleotides: 3. The CDR3 region has the DNA TGTGCCTGGAGTACCGGGACAGGCTATGGCTACACCTTC. Its protein is CAWSTGTGYGYTF.

This clone was counted only a few times. The V and J genes are TRBV2 and TRBJ2-5; TRBD1 aligns across 8 bases. Germline trimming cut 7 bases from V and 4 bases from J; bases unmatched to any gene: 8. From germline, CDR1 is SNHLY and CDR2 FYNNEI. This CDR3 has 14 residues. CDR3 sequence reads: CASNEGRGLETQYF. CDR3 DNA sequence: TGTGCCAGCAATGAGGGCAGGGGGCTAGAGACCCAGTACTTC.

J is TRBJ2-2 and V is TRBV30; D remains ambiguous. V was shortened by 2 bases and J by 4 bases, with 11 bases between the two germline ends. Germline V gene sequence: CDR1 GTSNPN, CDR2 SVGIG (reference sequence). CDR3 length equals 14 residues. CDR3 sequence reads: CAWSNSGSTGELFF. CDR3 nucleotides: TGTGCCTGGAGTAACAGTGGCTCCACCGGGGAGCTGTTTTTT. Using reference TRBV30 and TRBJ2-2 for the parts outside the CDR3, the full variable domain is SQTIHQWPATLVQPVGSPLSLECTVEGTSNPNLYWYRQAAGRGLQLLFYSVGIGQISSEVPQNLSASRPQDRQFILSSKKLLLSDSGFYLCAWSNSGSTGELFFGEGSRLTVL.

The chain couples TRBV4-2 to TRBJ1-6, with D perhaps TRBD1 (5 bases). Germline CDR1 and CDR2: LGHNA and YNFKEQ. Trimming removed 1 base from V and 5 bases from J, with 12 bases in between. CDR3 length equals 16 residues. The CDR3 DNA is TGTGCCAGCAGCCAAGTTCCGGACACCAATAATTCACCCCTCCACTTT. Its translation: CASSQVPDTNNSPLHF.

The V and J genes are TRBV30 and TRBJ1-4, with 8 nucleotides matching TRBD1. The V segment lost 2 bases and the J segment 0 bases; nucleotides outside the gene matches: 5. This CDR3 has 16 amino acids. CDR1 is GTSNPN, CDR2 SVGIG, per germline (reference sequence). The CDR3, as DNA: TGTGCCTGGAGTACCGGACAGGGCGCAACTAATGAAAAACTGTTTTTT. It is translated as CAWSTGQGATNEKLFF.

This clone was recorded a few times. V and J are TRBV7-9 and TRBJ2-5; TRBD1 matches 9 bases. V shed 3 bases, J shed 6 bases, and the junction held 5 bases outside the gene matches. From germline, CDR1 is SEHNR and CDR2 FQNEAQ (reference sequence). This CDR3 comprises 14 residues. CDR3 region: CASSFGTGRQTQYF. CDR3 DNA: TGTGCCAGCAGCTTTGGGACAGGGAGGCAGACCCAGTACTTC. Full variable domain (rest looked up from reference TRBV7-9 and TRBJ2-5): DTGVSQNPRHKITKRGQNVTFRCDPISEHNRLYWYRQTLGQGPEFLTYFQNEAQLEKSRLLSDRFSAERPKGSFSTLEIQRTEQGDSAMYLCASSFGTGRQTQYFGPGTRLLVL.

The rearrangement joins TRBV10-3 to TRBJ1-5; 7 bases map to TRBD1. Germline values: CDR1 ENHRY, CDR2 SYGVKD. The V and J ends lost 9 bases and 7 bases, in that order; junction bases with no gene match: 6. This CDR3 has 12 amino acids. CDR3 coding DNA: TGTGCCATAGGAACAGGGGACCAGCCCCAGCATTTT. Protein product: CAIGTGDQPQHF.

This clone was recorded a few times. The chain joins TRBV7-2 to TRBJ2-1; 9 bases line up with TRBD2. The V gene's germline CDR1 is SGHTA and CDR2 FQGNSA. Germline trimming cut 3 bases from V and 10 bases from J; bases unmatched to any gene: 7. The CDR3 totals 14 residues. Here the CDR3 DNA reads TGTGCCAGCAGCTTCGCCGGGACTAGCCGGGAGCAGTTCTTC. This codes for CASSFAGTSREQFF.

This clone was recorded only once. The V call is TRBV11-2, the J call TRBJ1-1; no clear D gene. The CDR3 covers 13 residues. Germline V CDR1 and CDR2: SGHAT, FQNNGV. V lost 3 bases and J 1 base, leaving 6 bases between the germline ends. The CDR3 DNA sequence: TGTGCCAGCAGCTTCGGCAGGAACACTGAAGCTTTCTTT. It codes for CASSFGRNTEAFF.

The V call is TRBV30, the J call TRBJ1-6; D not resolved. Trimming shortened V by 6 bases and J by 10 bases, and 13 bases separated the two germline ends. The CDR3 totals 12 residues. Germline CDR1 reads GTSNPN; CDR2 reads SVGIG (reference sequence). The CDR3 loop reads CACRQEGSPLHF. CDR3 DNA sequence: TGTGCCTGTCGCCAGGAGGGCTCACCCCTCCACTTT.

The rearrangement joins TRBV18 to TRBJ1-5; D is ambiguous. Looked up from germline, CDR1 is KGHSH and CDR2 is LQKENI. This CDR3 region has 15 residues. The germline V and J ends were trimmed by 2 bases and 7 bases, with 15 bases remaining between them. DNA for the CDR3: TGTGCCAGCTCACCAAACAGCCGGGAAAAGCAGCCCCAGCATTTT. As protein: CASSPNSREKQPQHF.

J is TRBJ2-1 and V is TRBV30, with D uncertain. V dropped 7 bases and J dropped 2 bases, with 6 bases sitting between them. The CDR3 has 11 residues. The germline gives CDR1 GTSNPN, CDR2 SVGIG (reference sequence). The chain's CDR3 is CALATYNEQFF. The CDR3 DNA follows: TGTGCCTTAGCAACCTACAATGAGCAGTTCTTC.

This clone was counted between two and nine times. CDR3 DNA: TGTGCCAGCAGCTTAGTCACCGGGACAGAAGAGATTCAGCCCCAGCATTTT. Amino acid sequence: CASSLVTGTEEIQPQHF. The chain recombines TRBV7-2 with TRBJ1-5, with 7 bases matching TRBD1. The CDR3 is made up of 17 amino acids. CDR1 is SGHTA and CDR2 is FQGNSA in the germline V gene. V gave up 1 base and J gave up 6 bases; unmatched junction bases: 12.

The DNA of the CDR3 is TGTGCCAGCAGCCGGTCAGGGGTGGTCTATGGCTACACCTTC. Residues: CASSRSGVVYGYTF. The chain uses TRBV2 and TRBJ1-2; a possible D gene is TRBD1 (6 bases). Between the trimmed V and J ends, which lost 6 bases and 4 bases, there was a span of 15 bases. The germline V gene encodes CDR1 SNHLY and CDR2 FYNNEI. The CDR3 has 14 residues.

V and J are TRBV28 and TRBJ2-3, with 9 bases that match TRBD2. Germline V gene lookup returns CDR1 MDHEN and CDR2 SYDVKM. The CDR3 is 13 amino acids. The CDR3, as DNA: TGTGCATGGCGGGGGGGTCTCACAGATACGCAGTATTTT. It codes for CAWRGGLTDTQYF.

The CDR3 sequence: CASSLPGTSNYGYTF. Here the CDR3 DNA reads TGTGCCAGCAGCCTACCCGGGACATCCAACTATGGCTACACCTTC. The rearrangement uses TRBV14 and TRBJ1-2; weak D call: TRBD1 (6 bases). V lost 4 bases and J 2 bases, leaving 14 bases between the germline ends. This CDR3 spans 15 amino acids. Germline CDR1 and CDR2: SGHDN and FVKESK.

This clone was seen more than once but under ten times. The chain uses TRBV9 and TRBJ1-2; D gene unclear. This CDR3 contains 13 residues. Germline CDR1 SGDLS, CDR2 YYNGEE. With 0 bases removed from V and 2 bases from J, the gap between germline ends came to 5 bases. In DNA, the CDR3 is TGTGCCAGCAGCGTAGATAAAAACTATGGCTACACCTTC. Protein: CASSVDKNYGYTF.

The sample holds a few counts of this clone. This chain connects TRBV27 to TRBJ1-5; D remains ambiguous. The CDR3 totals 14 residues. CDR1 MNHEY and CDR2 SMNVEV come from the germline V gene (reference sequence). V was clipped by 6 bases and J by 1 base, with 10 bases between them. The CDR3 DNA reads as TGTGCCAGCAGGATCCCGCTGAGCAATCAGCCCCAGCATTTT. Protein: CASRIPLSNQPQHF.

The chain carries TRBV30 and TRBJ1-2, with D unresolved. The length of the CDR3 is 15 residues. The germline gives CDR1 GTSNPN, CDR2 SVGIG (reference sequence). With 2 bases removed from V and 0 bases from J, the gap between germline ends came to 13 bases. The CDR3 DNA reads TGTGCCTGGAGTTCCGACGTACGAGCTAACTATGGCTACACCTTC. Its protein is CAWSSDVRANYGYTF.

The V and J genes are TRBV30 and TRBJ2-1; 8 nucleotides align to TRBD2. This CDR3 has 15 residues. With V trimmed by 1 base and J by 0 bases, 2 bases remained unmatched. Per the germline V gene, CDR1 is GTSNPN and CDR2 is SVGIG (reference sequence). The CDR3 spells CAWSGAGGSYNEQFF. The CDR3, as DNA: TGTGCCTGGAGTGGGGCGGGAGGCTCCTACAATGAGCAGTTCTTC.

J is TRBJ1-6 and V is TRBV7-9; D is unresolved. This CDR3 spans 12 amino acids. In germline, CDR1 is SEHNR, CDR2 FQNEAQ (reference sequence). V gave up 9 bases and J gave up 7 bases, with 10 bases separating them. DNA of the CDR3: TGTGCCAGTACAAACCAAAATTCACCCCTCCACTTT. As protein: CASTNQNSPLHF.

The rearrangement joins TRBV4-1 to TRBJ2-3, with D tentatively TRBD2 (6 bases). This CDR3 has 15 amino acids. CDR1 is MGHRA, CDR2 YSYEKL, per germline. The V and J ends lost 7 bases and 3 bases respectively, with 17 bases between them. The CDR3 loop is CASTWWGRRTDTQYF. CDR3 sequence (DNA): TGCGCCAGCACCTGGTGGGGGAGGAGGACAGATACGCAGTATTTT.

This chain connects TRBV6-5 to TRBJ2-4; 7 nucleotides line up with TRBD1. The ends lost 4 bases at V and 1 base at J; junction bases unmatched: 4. The CDR3 totals 15 residues. Germline-derived CDR1 and CDR2 are MNHEY and SVGAGI. CDR3 amino acids: CASSSATGAKNIQYF. The DNA for the CDR3 is TGTGCCAGCAGTTCCGCGACAGGGGCCAAAAACATTCAGTACTTC.

The J gene is TRBJ2-7, the V gene TRBV14; D ambiguous. The CDR3 runs to 13 residues. CDR1 is SGHDN and CDR2 is FVKESK in the germline V gene. V was shortened by 1 base and J by 6 bases, with 10 bases between the two germline ends. DNA for the CDR3: TGTGCCAGCAGCCAAGCCTCCTCCCGCGAGCAGTACTTC. Encoded protein: CASSQASSREQYF.